This entry describes one T cell receptor beta chain. The antigen remains undetermined. The table came from immunoSEQ multiplex PCR; TCRdb's copy has only in-frame clones and leaves some out. Among some 180,000 clones listed, roughly 94% were seen once. Trimming took 2 bases from V and 12 from J; bases not matched to a gene: 14. The CDR3 is made up of 15 amino acids. Germline CDR1 and CDR2: MNHEY and SVGAGI. These data come from a study of T cell responses to AZD1222 COVID-19 vaccine. Overall study results and limits: Donors were largely white British and mainly female; clonal diversity was possibly underestimated. Spike-spanning, vaccine-associated CD4 TCRs were dominant at 160-218 and 743-854. Reportedly, nearly half the spike-specific TCRs target unmutated variant regions.

The chain joins TRBV6-5 to TRBJ2-7, with TRBD1 matching 9 bases. This clonotype originated in an adult who received the AZD1222 COVID-19 vaccine. Source: peripheral blood, taken 28 days after the second AZD1222 dose. The DNA of the CDR3 is TGTGCCAGCAGTTACGGAGGGACAGGGACCCTAAGCAGGTACTTC. Translation: CASSYGGTGTLSRYF.